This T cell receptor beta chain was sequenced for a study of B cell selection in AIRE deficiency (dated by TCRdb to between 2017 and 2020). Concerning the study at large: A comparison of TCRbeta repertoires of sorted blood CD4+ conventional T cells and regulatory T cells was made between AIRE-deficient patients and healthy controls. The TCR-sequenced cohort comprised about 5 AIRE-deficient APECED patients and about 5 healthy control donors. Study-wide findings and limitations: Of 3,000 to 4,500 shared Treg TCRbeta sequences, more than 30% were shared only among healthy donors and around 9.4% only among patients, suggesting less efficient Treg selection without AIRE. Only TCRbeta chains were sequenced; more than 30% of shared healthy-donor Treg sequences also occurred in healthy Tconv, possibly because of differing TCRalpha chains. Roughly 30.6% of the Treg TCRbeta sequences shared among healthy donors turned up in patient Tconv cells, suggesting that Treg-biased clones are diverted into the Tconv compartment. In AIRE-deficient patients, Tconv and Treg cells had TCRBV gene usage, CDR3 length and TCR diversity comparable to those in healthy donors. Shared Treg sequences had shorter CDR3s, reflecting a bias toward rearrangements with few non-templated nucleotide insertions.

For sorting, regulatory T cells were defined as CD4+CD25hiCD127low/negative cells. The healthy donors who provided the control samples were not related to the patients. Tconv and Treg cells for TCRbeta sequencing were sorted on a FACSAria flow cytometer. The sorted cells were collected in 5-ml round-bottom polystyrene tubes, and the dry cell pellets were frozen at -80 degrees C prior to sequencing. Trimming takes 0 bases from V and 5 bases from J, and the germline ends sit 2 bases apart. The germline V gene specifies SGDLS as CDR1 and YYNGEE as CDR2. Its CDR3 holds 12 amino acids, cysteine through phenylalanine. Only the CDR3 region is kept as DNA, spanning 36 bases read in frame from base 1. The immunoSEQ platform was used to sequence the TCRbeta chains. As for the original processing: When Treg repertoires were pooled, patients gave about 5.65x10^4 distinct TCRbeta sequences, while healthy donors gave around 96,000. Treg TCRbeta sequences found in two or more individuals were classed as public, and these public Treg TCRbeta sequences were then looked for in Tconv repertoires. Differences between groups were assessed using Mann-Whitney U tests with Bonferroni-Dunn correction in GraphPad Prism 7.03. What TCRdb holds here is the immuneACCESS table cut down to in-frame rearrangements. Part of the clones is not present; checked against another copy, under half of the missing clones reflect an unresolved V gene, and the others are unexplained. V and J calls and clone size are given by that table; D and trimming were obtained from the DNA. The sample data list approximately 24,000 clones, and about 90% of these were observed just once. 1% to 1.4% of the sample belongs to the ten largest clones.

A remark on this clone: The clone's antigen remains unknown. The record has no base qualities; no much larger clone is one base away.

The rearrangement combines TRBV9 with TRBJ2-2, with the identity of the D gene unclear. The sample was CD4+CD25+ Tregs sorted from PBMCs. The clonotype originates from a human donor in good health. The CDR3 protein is CASSVVTGELFF. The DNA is TGTGCCAGCAGCGTAGTAACCGGGGAGCTGTTTTTT.